This is a list of T cell receptor beta chains from one sample in a study of blood T cells in healthy people across ages. TCRdb re-analysed the 5' RACE reads in MiXCR, keeping a single row per CDR3 protein. Altogether nearly 800,000 distinct CDR3 sequences are present, 45% to 70% being singletons, with the ten largest covering roughly 26%. The specimen sequenced was blood. These receptors were obtained from a man in his forties in good health. Both conserved end residues are part of each CDR3. D genes are given only for firm matches. The listing skips clone size in some rows; elsewhere it reads once, few, many or a size class.

V	D	size	J	CDR3	DNA
TRBV4-1	TRBD2	.	TRBJ2-7	CASSLERESSYEQYF	TGCGCCAGCAGCTTAGAGCGGGAGAGCTCCTACGAGCAGTACTTC
TRBV2	TRBD1	.	TRBJ1-1	CASTQGIFAEAFF	TGTGCCAGCACACAGGGGATTTTCGCTGAAGCTTTCTTT
TRBV29-1	TRBD1	.	TRBJ2-1	CSVARDRGYEQFF	TGCAGCGTTGCTAGGGACAGGGGCTATGAGCAGTTCTTC
TRBV7-2	TRBD2	.	TRBJ2-5	CASSLGLAGATPQYF	TGTGCCAGCAGCTTAGGCCTAGCGGGAGCAACCCCCCAGTACTTC
TRBV6-5	.	few	TRBJ2-3	CASSYSGGGRTDTQYF	TGTGCCAGCAGTTACTCGGGGGGAGGAAGAACAGATACGCAGTATTTT
TRBV20-1	.	.	TRBJ1-2	CSARAEVNYGYTF	TGCAGTGCTAGAGCTGAAGTAAACTATGGCTACACCTTC
TRBV14	TRBD1	.	TRBJ2-5	CASSQVGTVSTGQETQYF	TGTGCCAGCAGCCAAGTTGGGACAGTTTCGACGGGGCAAGAGACCCAGTACTTC
TRBV7-2	TRBD2	few	TRBJ2-7	CASSLGRGERYEQYF	TGTGCCAGCAGCTTAGGGCGGGGGGAGAGGTACGAGCAGTACTTC
TRBV2	.	.	TRBJ2-7	CASSVWEQYF	TGTGCCAGCAGTGTTTGGGAGCAGTACTTC
TRBV7-2	.	.	TRBJ2-5	CAGSPLRSAETQYF	TGTGCCGGCAGCCCCCTGAGGAGTGCGGAGACCCAGTACTTC
TRBV5-1	.	few	TRBJ1-6	CASSFYQLDYNSPLHF	TGCGCCAGCAGCTTCTACCAACTTGACTATAATTCACCCCTCCACTTT
TRBV9	TRBD2	.	TRBJ2-7	CASSVDGRAYEQYF	TGTGCCAGCAGCGTAGACGGGAGGGCCTACGAGCAGTACTTC
TRBV4-3	.	.	TRBJ2-5	CASSQDWSYQETQYF	TGCGCCAGCAGCCAAGATTGGAGCTATCAAGAGACCCAGTACTTC
TRBV11-1	TRBD2	few	TRBJ2-7	CASSLTTTSSYEQYF	TGTGCCAGCAGCTTAACGACGACTAGCAGCTACGAGCAGTACTTC
TRBV3-1	.	.	TRBJ2-1	CASSQGFVDEQFF	TGTGCCAGCAGCCAGGGGTTCGTGGATGAGCAGTTCTTC
TRBV10-3	.	few	TRBJ1-2	CAITQTLDGYTF	TGTGCCATCACCCAAACCCTCGATGGCTACACCTTC
TRBV6-1	.	.	TRBJ1-2	CASSEEFGTGVYGYTF	TGTGCCAGCAGTGAAGAGTTCGGGACGGGCGTCTATGGCTACACCTTC
TRBV29-1	.	few	TRBJ1-1	CSVETEAFF	TGCAGCGTTGAGACTGAAGCTTTCTTT
TRBV6-2/TRBV6-3	.	once	TRBJ2-2	CASSGYREANTRELFF	TGTGCCAGCAGTGGGTACAGGGAAGCGAACACCCGGGAGCTGTTTTTT
TRBV20-1	.	.	TRBJ2-7	CSARDSQSPYVFEQYF	TGCAGTGCTAGAGATAGTCAGTCCCCCTATGTTTTCGAGCAGTACTTC
TRBV9	.	few	TRBJ2-1	CASSPGPDNEQFF	TGTGCCAGCAGCCCCGGACCGGACAATGAGCAGTTCTTC
TRBV12-3/TRBV12-4	.	few	TRBJ2-2	CASLEPKGAGELFF	TGTGCCAGCCTTGAACCCAAGGGTGCCGGGGAGCTGTTTTTT
TRBV28	.	few	TRBJ1-6	CASSVSSNSPLHF	TGTGCCAGCAGTGTCTCCTCAAATTCACCCCTCCACTTT
TRBV28	TRBD2	.	TRBJ2-7	CASSSLRLAERVQYF	TGTGCCAGCAGTTCCCTTCGACTAGCGGAGAGGGTGCAGTACTTC
TRBV15	.	.	TRBJ2-1	CATSREGPGYNEQFF	TGTGCCACCAGCAGAGAAGGGCCAGGATACAATGAGCAGTTCTTC
TRBV12-3/TRBV12-4	TRBD2	.	TRBJ2-3	CASSGLATSGGTSTDTQYF	TGTGCCAGCAGTGGACTTGCGACTAGCGGGGGGACTAGCACAGATACGCAGTATTTT
TRBV6-2/TRBV6-3	.	.	TRBJ2-1	CASGQTDNEQFF	TGTGCCAGCGGCCAGACAGACAATGAGCAGTTCTTC
TRBV3-1	TRBD2	.	TRBJ2-1	CASSQVFPGRKREGRSEQFF	TGTGCCAGCAGCCAAGTCTTCCCGGGACGCAAGCGGGAGGGCCGTTCTGAGCAGTTCTTC
TRBV6-5	TRBD2	.	TRBJ2-5	CASSYSTSGTSAETQYF	TGTGCCAGCAGTTACTCTACTAGCGGGACTTCCGCGGAGACCCAGTACTTC
TRBV20-1	.	.	TRBJ1-2	CSASISIGYTF	TGCAGTGCTAGTATTAGCATTGGCTACACCTTC
TRBV6-1	TRBD2	.	TRBJ2-3	CASSETSGGAGTQYF	TGTGCCAGCAGTGAAACGAGCGGGGGGGCTGGTACGCAGTATTTT
TRBV20-1	.	.	TRBJ1-2	CSATGAVSNYGYTF	TGCAGTGCAACTGGGGCAGTTTCTAACTATGGCTACACCTTC
TRBV4-1	.	few	TRBJ2-1	CASSPPGGRNEQFF	TGCGCCAGCAGCCCCCCGGGCGGCAGAAATGAGCAGTTCTTC
TRBV29-1	TRBD2	.	TRBJ2-7	CSVPGTSNSRGYEQYF	TGCAGCGTTCCCGGGACTAGCAATTCCCGCGGCTACGAGCAGTACTTC
TRBV29-1	.	few	TRBJ2-7	CSVEDRLYEQYF	TGCAGCGTTGAGGACCGCCTCTACGAGCAGTACTTC
TRBV6-1	.	.	TRBJ2-7	CASSDPYRDPSYEQYF	TGTGCCAGCAGTGATCCTTACAGGGACCCCTCCTACGAGCAGTACTTC
TRBV7-2	TRBD1	.	TRBJ2-5	CASSRNRGQETQYF	TGTGCCAGCAGCCGGAACAGGGGTCAAGAGACCCAGTACTTC
TRBV7-9	TRBD2	.	TRBJ2-3	CASSPSITSGRAKGVDTQYF	TGTGCCAGCAGTCCCTCCATCACTAGCGGGAGGGCCAAAGGGGTGGATACGCAGTATTTT
TRBV14	TRBD1	.	TRBJ2-5	CASSRRQGVVQETQYF	TGTGCCAGCAGCCGCCGACAGGGAGTGGTACAAGAGACCCAGTACTTC
TRBV7-8	.	few	TRBJ1-6	CASSPSGGSPLHF	TGTGCCAGCAGCCCTAGCGGGGGTTCACCCCTCCACTTT
TRBV7-3	.	.	TRBJ2-6	CASSLTGRSGANVLTF	TGTGCCAGCAGCTTAACTGGCAGATCTGGGGCCAACGTCCTGACTTTC
TRBV6-6	.	few	TRBJ2-7	CASSPRGNPIPYEQYF	TGTGCCAGCAGCCCCCGAGGGAACCCGATCCCTTACGAGCAGTACTTC
TRBV6-2/TRBV6-3	.	.	TRBJ2-1	CASDQGSYNEQFF	TGTGCCAGCGACCAGGGCTCCTACAATGAGCAGTTCTTC
TRBV4-2	.	.	TRBJ2-7	CASSQDFQGEAYEQYF	TGTGCCAGCAGCCAAGATTTTCAGGGAGAGGCCTACGAGCAGTACTTC
TRBV2	.	.	TRBJ2-7	CASSIREQYF	TGTGCCAGCAGTATACGAGAGCAGTACTTC
TRBV20-1	TRBD1	few	TRBJ1-2	CSAMDRVLGYTF	TGCAGTGCCATGGACAGGGTATTGGGCTACACCTTC
TRBV20-1	.	.	TRBJ2-6	CSARAGVSDVLTF	TGCAGTGCTAGAGCCGGGGTATCAGACGTCCTGACTTTC
TRBV29-1	TRBD2	few	TRBJ2-1	CSVPRTSGIYNEQFF	TGCAGCGTTCCCCGGACTAGCGGGATCTACAATGAGCAGTTCTTC
TRBV12-3/TRBV12-4	.	.	TRBJ2-1	CASSLSGDNEQFF	TGTGCCAGCAGTTTATCGGGGGACAATGAGCAGTTCTTC
TRBV7-2	.	few	TRBJ2-7	CASSLANGEQYF	TGTGCCAGCAGCTTAGCGAATGGCGAGCAGTACTTC
TRBV5-1	TRBD1	.	TRBJ1-1	CASSQPRDSPMNTEAFF	TGCGCCAGCAGCCAACCCCGGGACAGTCCCATGAACACTGAAGCTTTCTTT
TRBV29-1	TRBD1	.	TRBJ2-7	CSVEAIRDRGQKQYF	TGCAGCGTTGAAGCCATCCGGGACAGGGGTCAGAAGCAGTACTTC
TRBV7-9	.	few	TRBJ2-6	CASSLTPGRTGANVLTF	TGTGCCAGCAGCTTAACCCCGGGGAGGACTGGGGCCAACGTCCTGACTTTC
TRBV7-8	TRBD2	.	TRBJ2-7	CASSLLAGVSEQYF	TGTGCCAGCAGCTTGCTAGCGGGGGTTAGCGAGCAGTACTTC
TRBV20-1	TRBD2	few	TRBJ2-1	CSARMTSANEQFF	TGCAGTGCTAGGATGACTAGCGCGAATGAGCAGTTCTTC